Included here is one T cell receptor beta chain sequence, with context. Its antigen is not identified. Trimming left V 6 bases short and J 6 bases short, with 18 bases between. The CDR3 consists of 14 residues. The germline V gene has CDR1 SNHLY and CDR2 FYNNEI. The data originate from a study of shared clonotypes between healthy human individuals. Study results and caveats: Compared with clonotypes that all four donors shared, non-shared clonotypes had lower generation probabilities. Among a few donors, about 4.6% of naive CD4 clonotypes were found in common.

CD45RO-negative, CCR7-positively selected cells formed the naive CD8 fraction, excluding terminally differentiated effector memory CD45RA+ cells. 200 to 250 ng DNA, about 28,000 T cell genomes, went into each sorted-subset replicate PCR. Methods used by the authors: ImmunoSEQ yielded junction-only sequences lacking quality scores, so filtering differed. Generated by immunoSEQ multiplex PCR, the TCRdb table keeps only in-frame clones and is missing some. Clone size and V and J calls were adopted from that table, with D and trimming inferred from the DNA. The table has millions of clones, more than 85% seen once.

V gene TRBV2 combines with J gene TRBJ2-7; D is perhaps TRBD1 (6 bases). Specimen: naive CD8+ T cells from PBMCs. This sequence originates from a man between 18 and 35 years old in good health. Some clones in this sample may be carry-over from other donors' samples. In DNA form, the CDR3 reads TGTGCCAGCAGCTCCGGGACAAGCTTCACCGAGCAGTACTTC. Translation gives CASSSGTSFTEQYF.